This is a list of T cell receptor beta chains from one sample in a study of a mutant IDH1 vaccine in newly diagnosed glioma. Their specific antigens are unknown. TCRdb's table, derived via immunoSEQ multiplex PCR, lists solely in-frame clones and lacks some. The repertoire holds roughly 46,000 clones, with about 88% as singletons. The input for sequencing was PBMCs, taken from a glioma patient whose treatment included an IDH1 peptide vaccine. Receptor source: a woman in her twenties or thirties with glioma. Some clones in this sample may be carry-over from other donors' samples. Each CDR3 is given with its conserved first and last residue. A D gene is named only where the DNA matches it firmly. Clone size, where shown, is once, few, many, or a class for clones that have expanded.

>TRBJ2-1|TRBD1|NA|TRBV11-2
TGTGCCAGCAGCCCGCGAGCCGGGACAGACTACAATGAGCAGTTCTTC
CASSPRAGTDYNEQFF
>TRBJ1-1|NA|few|TRBV4-2
TGTGCCAGCAGCCTCGGGGAAAACACTGAAGCTTTCTTT
CASSLGENTEAFF
>TRBJ2-2|NA|NA|TRBV20-1
TGCAGTGCCATTTCGGGGGGGGAGCTGTTTTTT
CSAISGGELFF
>TRBJ2-7|TRBD2|NA|TRBV6-5
TGTGCCAGCAGAGGGGAGGGCCACGAGCAGTACTTC
CASRGEGHEQYF
>TRBJ2-2|NA|NA|TRBV6-1
TGTGCCAGCACAGCAGGGGGGGCCGGGGAGCTGTTTTTT
CASTAGGAGELFF
>TRBJ2-3|TRBD2|NA|TRBV14
TGTGCCAGCAGCCAAGAAAATAGCGGGAGGGGCAGGGATACGCAGTATTTT
CASSQENSGRGRDTQYF
>TRBJ2-4|NA|NA|TRBV7-6
TGTGCCAGCAGCTTAGGAAGGACGTCTCTAGCCAAAAACATTCAGTACTTC
CASSLGRTSLAKNIQYF
>TRBJ1-2|TRBD1|NA|TRBV4-1
TGCGCCAGCAGCCAAGATCAGACAGGGAACTATGGCTACACCTTC
CASSQDQTGNYGYTF
>TRBJ1-1|TRBD1|NA|TRBV12-5
TGTGCTAGTGGTTTGGCCTGGGACAGGGGGCCCAACACTGAAGCTTTCTTT
CASGLAWDRGPNTEAFF
>TRBJ2-2|NA|few|TRBV2
TGTGCCAGCAGGGTGGGGACATTAGACACCGGGGAGCTGTTTTTT
CASRVGTLDTGELFF
>TRBJ2-5|NA|NA|TRBV5-8
TGTGCCAGCAGCGGCGGAAGCCAAGAGACCCAGTACTTC
CASSGGSQETQYF
>TRBJ2-7|NA|NA|TRBV4-2
TGTGCCAGCAGCCTCCAAGGGATTTCTGGCTACGAGCAGTACTTC
CASSLQGISGYEQYF
>TRBJ2-7|TRBD1|NA|TRBV27
TGTGCCAGCAGTTATGGACAGGCCTACGAGCAGTACTTC
CASSYGQAYEQYF
>TRBJ2-5|TRBD1|NA|TRBV10-1
TGCGCCAGCAGTGGACCAGGGGGCGAGACCCAGTACTTC
CASSGPGGETQYF
>TRBJ2-3|NA|NA|TRBV30
TGTGCCTGGAGTACCGGGACGGGGAGTTTAATTGATACGCAGTATTTT
CAWSTGTGSLIDTQYF
>TRBJ1-2|TRBD1|once|TRBV29-1
TGCAGCGTTCGAGGGGGCAGGAACTATGGCTACACCTTC
CSVRGGRNYGYTF
>TRBJ2-3|TRBD1|NA|TRBV7-9
TGTGCCAGCAGCTTAGCGGGTGGGACAGGCACAGATACGCAGTATTTT
CASSLAGGTGTDTQYF
>TRBJ1-6|TRBD1|NA|TRBV7-3
TGTGCCAGCAGCTTAGGACAGGGGACTTCACCCCTCCACTTT
CASSLGQGTSPLHF
>TRBJ1-2|NA|NA|TRBV19
TGTGCCAGTAGTATCGGACCCGGGACGAGTGGCTACACCTTC
CASSIGPGTSGYTF
>TRBJ1-1|NA|NA|TRBV19
TGTGCCAGTAGTATCCCGGACAGAAACACTGAAGCTTTCTTT
CASSIPDRNTEAFF
>TRBJ1-2|NA|NA|TRBV12-5
TGTGCTAGTGGCCCCAGGGGCTACACCTTC
CASGPRGYTF
>TRBJ1-1|TRBD1|NA|TRBV29-1
TGCAGCGTTGATCACGGACAGGGGTCAACTGAAGCTTTCTTT
CSVDHGQGSTEAFF
>TRBJ2-1|TRBD2|NA|TRBV6-5
TGTGCCAGCCTCTGGGGTAGCGGGAGATACAATGAGCAGTTCTTC
CASLWGSGRYNEQFF
>TRBJ1-5|NA|NA|TRBV4-1
TGCGCCAGCAGCCAAGACCTAGTCTCGAGAGGCCCCCAGCATTTT
CASSQDLVSRGPQHF
>TRBJ1-2|NA|NA|TRBV30
TGTGCCTGGAGCCGACACCAGGGCTACACCTTC
CAWSRHQGYTF
>TRBJ1-1|NA|NA|TRBV28
TGTGCCAGCAGTTCCGACAGCCTAGAAGCTTTCTTT
CASSSDSLEAFF
>TRBJ2-2|TRBD2|NA|TRBV7-6
TGTGCCAGCAGCTCCTTGGCGGGAGGAACTACCTATAAGGCCTCGAACACCGGGGAGCTGTTTTTT
CASSSLAGGTTYKASNTGELFF
>TRBJ1-1|NA|NA|TRBV28
TGTGCCAGCAGCTCCAACGGGGGGGTTGGCACTGAAGCTTTCTTT
CASSSNGGVGTEAFF
>TRBJ2-7|NA|once|TRBV6-6
TGTGCCAGCAGAGGCAGTAGCTCCTACGAGCAGTACTTC
CASRGSSSYEQYF
>TRBJ2-2|TRBD2|NA|TRBV7-8
TGTGCCAGCAGCTCCCCGGGACTAGCGTTTTCCACCGGGGAGCTGTTTTTT
CASSSPGLAFSTGELFF